This T cell receptor (beta chain) was captured by sequencing in a study of control samples from healthy donors and cancer patients. The CDR3 consists of 12 residues. With 0 bases removed from V and 9 bases from J, the gap between germline ends came to 8 bases. TCRdb's table, derived via immunoSEQ multiplex PCR, lists solely in-frame clones and lacks some. The table records about 250,000 clones, approximately 80% of them present only once. The rearrangement uses TRBV12-3 or TRBV12-4 and TRBJ1-2, with D unclear. The sequencing input was PBMCs. The sequence derives from a woman in her sixties with lung cancer. CDR3 protein: CASSLAGGSYTF. CDR3 coding DNA: TGTGCCAGCAGTTTAGCAGGAGGGAGCTACACCTTC.